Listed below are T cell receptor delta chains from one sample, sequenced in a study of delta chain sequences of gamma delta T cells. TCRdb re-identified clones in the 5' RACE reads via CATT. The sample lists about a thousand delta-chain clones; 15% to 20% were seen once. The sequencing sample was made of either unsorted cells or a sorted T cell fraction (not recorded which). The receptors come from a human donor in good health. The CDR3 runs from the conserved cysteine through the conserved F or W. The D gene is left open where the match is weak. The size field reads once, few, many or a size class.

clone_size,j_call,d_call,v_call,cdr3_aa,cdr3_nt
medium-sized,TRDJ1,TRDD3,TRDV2,CACDTLRTGGSVYTDKLIF,TGTGCCTGTGACACCCTACGTACTGGGGGATCCGTGTACACCGATAAACTCATCTTT
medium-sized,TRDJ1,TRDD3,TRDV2,CACDKVGGIRSQDTDKLIF,TGTGCCTGTGACAAGGTCGGGGGGATACGGAGTCAGGACACCGATAAACTCATCTTT
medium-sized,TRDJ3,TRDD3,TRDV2,CACDRLLGESSWDTRQMFF,TGTGCCTGTGATCGGCTACTGGGGGAGAGCTCCTGGGACACCCGACAGATGTTTTTC
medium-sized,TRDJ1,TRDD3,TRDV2,CACDVVAMGDTRDKLIF,TGTGCCTGTGACGTCGTTGCCATGGGGGATACGCGCGATAAACTCATCTTT
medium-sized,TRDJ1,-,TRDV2,CACDKLGGQTDKLIF,TGTGCCTGTGACAAACTAGGGGGACAAACCGATAAACTCATCTTT
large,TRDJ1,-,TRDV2,CACDTVGMPYTDKLIF,TGTGCCTGTGACACCGTGGGGATGCCGTACACCGATAAACTCATCTTT
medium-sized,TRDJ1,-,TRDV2,CACDTLTDKKREGDKLIF,TGTGCCTGTGACACCCTTACTGACAAGAAAAGAGAGGGCGATAAACTCATCTTT
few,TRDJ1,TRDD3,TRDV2,CACDPVGGDPDDKLIF,TGTGCCTGTGACCCGGTTGGGGGGGATCCGGACGATAAACTCATCTTT
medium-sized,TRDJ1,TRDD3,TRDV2,CACDPWGTQPDKLIF,TGTGCCTGTGACCCCTGGGGGACCCAGCCCGATAAACTCATCTTT
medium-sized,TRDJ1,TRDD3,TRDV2,CACQGLGDTRKSSGGDTGDKLIF,TGTGCCTGTCAAGGACTGGGGGATACGCGGAAGAGCTCGGGCGGGGATACAGGCGATAAACTCATCTTT
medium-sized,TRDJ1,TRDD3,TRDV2,CACDSLGDGGAYTDKLIF,TGTGCCTGTGACTCACTGGGGGACGGAGGGGCATACACCGATAAACTCATCTTT